These 32 T cell receptor beta chains share one sample of origin, sequenced in a study of monozygotic twins with cystic fibrosis. Assay used: immunoSEQ multiplex PCR; TCRdb lists only in-frame clones, some missing. The sample lists 4,500 to 5,500 clones; approximately 96% were seen once. Sample: blood. The receptors originated from a boy under 10 years old with cystic fibrosis.

J is TRBJ2-7 and V is TRBV21-1; the table calls TRBD2, which could not be checked here. TRBV21-1 represents a pseudogene. The CDR3 runs 15 residues. This chain's CDR3 is CASSPPMGGWYEQYV. The CDR3 DNA reads as TGTGCCAGCAGCCCTCCGATGGGGGGGTGGTACGAGCAGTACGTC.

A remark on this clone: Germline and junction disagree at one end, which may indicate a read error. The chain employs TRBV30 and TRBJ1-1; D perhaps matches TRBD1 (6 bases). Germline V CDR1 and CDR2: GTSNPN, SVGIG (reference sequence). The CDR3 is 12 residues long. CDR3 protein: CAWSVAPEGDQF. The CDR3, as DNA: TGTGCCTGGAGTGTAGCCCCCGAGGGGGACCAGTTT.

This chain uses TRBV7-6 with TRBJ2-2; a possible D gene is TRBD1 (6 bases). Trimming left V 2 bases short and J 5 bases short, with 6 bases between. The CDR3 has 13 amino acids. Germline assignment: CDR1 SGHVS and CDR2 FNYEAQ. The CDR3 loop reads CASSLTGTGELFF. The DNA of the CDR3 is TGTGCCAGCAGCTTAACAGGGACCGGGGAGCTGTTTTTT.

The gene calls are TRBV30 and TRBJ1-5; D gene unclear. The germline V and J ends were trimmed by 3 bases and 1 base, with 7 bases remaining between them. The germline CDR1 and CDR2 sequences are GTSNPN and SVGIG (reference sequence). The CDR3 spans 13 residues. The CDR3 nucleotides read TGTGCCTGGAGCGTGGACAGCAATCAGCCCCAGCATTTT. Its protein product is CAWSVDSNQPQHF.

The chain has TRBV7-6 and TRBJ1-2; D ambiguous. Trimming removed 0 bases from V and 8 bases from J, with 7 bases in between. The CDR3 is 12 amino acids. Germline values: CDR1 SGHVS, CDR2 FNYEAQ. The CDR3 loop reads CASSLARGGYTF. The DNA of the CDR3 is TGTGCCAGCAGCTTAGCCAGAGGGGGCTACACCTTC.

The chain recombines TRBV11-2 with TRBJ2-7; 8 nucleotides align to TRBD1. The junction had 5 bases not matched to a gene; V was cut back by 3 bases and J by 4 bases. Germline V CDR1 and CDR2: SGHAT, FQNNGV. The CDR3 loop spans 14 amino acids. The DNA of the CDR3 is TGTGCCAGCAGCTTGGGGAGGACAGGGTACGAGCAGTACGTC. It encodes CASSLGRTGYEQYV.

The chain recombines TRBV5-1 with TRBJ2-5, with TRBD2 identical over 12 bases. There are 15 residues in the CDR3. The V segment lost 2 bases and the J segment 5 bases; nucleotides outside the gene matches: 4. Germline V gives CDR1 SGHRS, CDR2 YFSETQ. Here the CDR3 reads CASSFLAGGPETQYF. For the CDR3, the DNA is TGCGCCAGCAGCTTTCTAGCGGGGGGGCCCGAGACCCAGTACTTC.

The J gene is TRBJ1-3, the V gene TRBV7-2; D is unclear. CDR1 SGHTA and CDR2 FQGNSA come from the germline V gene. CDR3 size: 16 residues. The V end lost 1 base, the J end lost 2 bases, and 12 bases lay between the germline ends. Written as DNA, the CDR3 is TGTGCCAGCAGCTTAGGTGGGGTCGGAGCTGGAAACACCATATATTTT. Its translation is CASSLGGVGAGNTIYF.

The rearrangement uses TRBV30 and TRBJ2-7; possibly TRBD1 for D (6 bases). The CDR3 has 16 amino acids. Trimming left V 2 bases short and J 2 bases short, with 19 bases between. Looked up from germline, CDR1 is GTSNPN and CDR2 is SVGIG (reference sequence). CDR3 sequence reads: CAWSIGQFSPAYEQYF. In DNA form, the CDR3 reads TGTGCCTGGAGTATCGGACAGTTTAGCCCGGCCTACGAGCAGTACTTC.

This sequence joins TRBV6-5 and TRBJ1-3; no clear D. The CDR3 totals 15 residues. Trimming stripped 10 bases from V and 0 bases from J, with 16 bases between. Germline CDR1 and CDR2: MNHEY and SVGAGI. For the CDR3, the DNA is TGTGCCACCTCCATGTCCCCCTCCTCTGGAAACACCATATATTTT. Residues: CATSMSPSSGNTIYF.

This clone was recorded only once. The chain couples TRBV4-1 to TRBJ2-5, with D uncertain. Germline CDR1 is MGHRA and CDR2 is YSYEKL. The CDR3 spans 15 residues. V was clipped by 0 bases and J by 2 bases, with 10 bases between them. This CDR3 is CASSQDRVLQETQYF. CDR3 sequence (DNA): TGCGCCAGCAGCCAAGACCGCGTGCTACAAGAGACCCAGTACTTC.

This rearrangement joins TRBV11-2 to TRBJ2-1, with TRBD2 identical over 8 bases. This CDR3 comprises 16 residues. V was clipped by 4 bases and J by 6 bases; unmatched bases: 11. Looked up from germline, CDR1 is SGHAT and CDR2 is FQNNGV. This CDR3 reads CASSSPGGGGLNEQFF. As DNA, the CDR3 is TGTGCCAGCAGCTCCCCGGGTGGCGGGGGGCTCAATGAGCAGTTCTTC. The variable domain in full, with the rest retrieved from reference TRBV11-2 and TRBJ2-1, is EAGVAQSPRYKIIEKRQSVAFWCNPISGHATLYWYQQILGQGPKLLIQFQNNGVVDDSQLPKDRFSAERLKGVDSTLKIQPAKLEDSAVYLCASSSPGGGGLNEQFFGPGTRLTVL.

The genes are TRBV27 and TRBJ1-2; D gene uncertain. The germline CDR1 and CDR2 sequences are MNHEY and SMNVEV (reference sequence). The CDR3 has 13 amino acids. The V end was cut by 6 bases, the J end by 5 bases, with 13 bases between. The CDR3 DNA reads as TGTGCCAGCAGCCCCAGGTCAAGGTATGGCTACACCTTC. Translated, it gives CASSPRSRYGYTF.

This sequence joins TRBV4-1 and TRBJ2-3; 7 bases align to TRBD2. V shed 4 bases, J shed 2 bases, and the junction held 12 bases outside the gene matches. CDR1 is MGHRA and CDR2 is YSYEKL in the germline V gene. This CDR3 has 17 residues. The CDR3 DNA follows: TGCGCCAGCAGCCTGCGCCCGGGACTACGTTTCACAGATACGCAGTATTTT. It encodes CASSLRPGLRFTDTQYF.

J is TRBJ2-3 and V is TRBV4-1, with D perhaps TRBD2 (6 bases). Trimming took 2 bases from V and 7 from J, leaving 19 bases between them. From germline, CDR1 is MGHRA and CDR2 YSYEKL. The CDR3 is 16 residues long. In DNA form, the CDR3 reads TGCGCCAGCAGCCAACCCGTGGCTAGCGTGGAGCATACGCAGTATTTT. As protein: CASSQPVASVEHTQYF.

The chain employs TRBV7-2 and TRBJ2-3; 12 nucleotides agree with TRBD2. J lost 6 bases, V lost 5 bases, and 6 bases had no gene match. Germline CDR1 SGHTA, CDR2 FQGNSA. The CDR3 is 15 residues long. The CDR3 DNA is TGTGCCAGCAGCCGTACTAGCGGGGGGAGGGATACGCAGTATTTT. It codes for CASSRTSGGRDTQYF.

This clone occurred once. This chain connects TRBV5-3 to TRBJ2-2, with D perhaps TRBD1 (5 bases). TRBV5-3 qualifies as an ORF whose function is uncertain. The germline V and J ends were trimmed by 3 bases and 3 bases, with 18 bases remaining between them. This CDR3 spans 17 amino acids. The CDR3 nucleotides are TGTGCCAGAAGCTCGGGCCCAGGGTTCTCCTACACCGGGGAGCTGTTTTTT. Translating gives CARSSGPGFSYTGELFF.

The rearrangement joins TRBV6-1 to TRBJ2-1; 10 bases align to TRBD1. The CDR3 runs to 15 residues. V gave up 7 bases and J gave up 5 bases; unmatched junction bases: 8. Germline CDR1 MNHNS, CDR2 SASEGT. CDR3 sequence reads: CASMNSGQGNNEQFF. The CDR3 DNA sequence: TGTGCCAGCATGAACTCGGGACAGGGGAACAATGAGCAGTTCTTC.

The chain is built from TRBV6-4 and TRBJ1-4; D possibly corresponds to TRBD1 (5 bases). This CDR3 contains 15 residues. V dropped 2 bases and J dropped 8 bases, with 15 bases sitting between them. The germline V gene has CDR1 MRHNA and CDR2 SNTAGT. The DNA for the CDR3 is TGTGCCAGCAGTGACAGGGCAGGGATCGACGAAAAACTGTTTTTT. Protein sequence: CASSDRAGIDEKLFF.

The chain recombines TRBV7-2 with TRBJ2-3; no clear D. Per the germline V gene, CDR1 is SGHTA and CDR2 is FQGNSA. The CDR3 extends over 11 amino acids. Trimming took off 4 bases at V and 2 bases at J, with 1 base between the two ends. CDR3 residues: CASSSTDTQYF. The CDR3 DNA is TGTGCCAGCAGCTCCACAGATACGCAGTATTTT.

This chain joins TRBV4-2 and TRBJ1-1; D remains unclear. V gave up 0 bases and J gave up 3 bases, with 14 bases separating them. In germline, CDR1 is LGHNA, CDR2 YNFKEQ. This CDR3 is built from 16 residues. The CDR3 loop is CASSQEGRAMHTEAFF. In nucleotides, the CDR3 is TGTGCCAGCAGCCAAGAAGGGCGAGCGATGCACACTGAAGCTTTCTTT.

For the CDR3, the DNA is TGTGCCAGCAGCTTAAGCTCCTACGAGCAGTACGTC. Its protein product is CASSLSSYEQYV. This rearrangement joins TRBV2 to TRBJ2-7; no definite D call. Germline loops: CDR1 SNHLY, CDR2 FYNNEI. CDR3 length: 12 residues. V was clipped by 6 bases and J by 0 bases, with 6 bases between them.

This sequence joins TRBV10-3 and TRBJ1-2; 12 bases fit TRBD1. CDR1 and CDR2 from the germline V gene are ENHRY and SYGVKD. The CDR3 covers 13 residues. DNA for the CDR3: TGTGCGACCGGGACAGGGGGCGCACAAGGCTACACCTTC. This gives the protein CATGTGGAQGYTF.

The chain recombines TRBV7-6 with TRBJ2-3; 8 bases match TRBD2. V shed 5 bases and J 4 bases; nucleotides not matched to a gene: 11. The CDR3 runs to 16 residues. Germline CDR1 reads SGHVS; CDR2 reads FNYEAQ. CDR3 in DNA: TGTGCCAGCAGCGGGGGACTAGTCCCAGGGGCAGATACGCAGTATTTT. It specifies CASSGGLVPGADTQYF.

In nucleotides, the CDR3 is TGCGCCAGCAGCCAACTTGAGGGGGGCTATGGCTACACCTTC. It translates to CASSQLEGGYGYTF. The V gene is TRBV4-1, the J gene TRBJ1-2, with D tentatively TRBD1 (6 bases). V was cut by 2 bases and J by 4 bases, with 11 bases left in between. Germline assignment: CDR1 MGHRA and CDR2 YSYEKL. The CDR3 runs to 14 residues.

This clone was found a few times. The CDR3 sequence: CASSSRVDLYGYTF. The DNA for the CDR3 is TGTGCCAGCAGCTCGAGGGTGGACTTGTATGGCTACACCTTC. The gene calls are TRBV13 and TRBJ1-2; D unclear. V dropped 4 bases and J dropped 5 bases, with 14 bases sitting between them. Germline CDR1 and CDR2: PRHDT and FYEKMQ (reference sequence). This CDR3 has 14 amino acids.

This sequence joins TRBV10-3 and TRBJ1-2, with 9 positions matching TRBD1. With 4 bases clipped from V and 4 bases from J, the junction kept 7 bases outside the gene matches. Germline V CDR1 and CDR2: ENHRY, SYGVKD. This CDR3 contains 15 residues. CDR3 in amino acids: CAISGGTGPFYGYTF. The CDR3 DNA follows: TGTGCCATCAGTGGGGGGACAGGGCCCTTCTATGGCTACACCTTC.

This chain uses TRBV9 with TRBJ1-4; no firm D call. Trimming shortened V by 0 bases and J by 2 bases, and 8 bases separated the two germline ends. CDR1 and CDR2 from the germline V gene are SGDLS and YYNGEE. This CDR3 comprises 15 residues. The CDR3 loop reads CASSVGVLTNEKLFF. CDR3 DNA: TGTGCCAGCAGCGTAGGGGTACTTACTAATGAAAAACTGTTTTTT.

In DNA, the CDR3 is TGTGCCAGCAGTGAAATGCGGGGCAGCAATCAGCCCCAGCATTTT. Its protein product is CASSEMRGSNQPQHF. The chain has TRBV6-1 and TRBJ1-5; a weak D match, TRBD1 (5 bases). The V gene's germline CDR1 is MNHNS and CDR2 SASEGT. The V and J ends lost 2 bases and 1 base respectively, with 9 bases between them. The CDR3 extends over 15 amino acids.

This rearrangement joins TRBV30 to TRBJ2-7; 9 bases agree with TRBD2. V gave up 0 bases and J gave up 4 bases; unmatched junction bases: 10. CDR1 is GTSNPN, CDR2 SVGIG, per germline (reference sequence). There are 16 residues in the CDR3. CDR3 protein: CAWSVAPAGGGYEQYF. The CDR3 bases are TGTGCCTGGAGTGTAGCCCCAGCGGGGGGTGGGTACGAGCAGTACTTC.

As for this clone: The junction does not match germline at one end; this may be a read error. J is TRBJ2-7 and V is TRBV30; 12 nucleotides line up with TRBD1. Germline V gene lookup returns CDR1 GTSNPN and CDR2 SVGIG (reference sequence). The CDR3 has 13 amino acids. As DNA, the CDR3 is TGTGCCTGTACCCGGGACAGGGGGCACCCCGGTGAGTTC. As protein: CACTRDRGHPGEF.

The chain has TRBV30 and TRBJ2-3, with TRBD2 identical over 9 bases. V was pared by 0 bases and J by 5 bases, with 6 bases of the junction left unmatched. There are 15 residues in the CDR3. Germline V gene data show CDR1 as GTSNPN and CDR2 as SVGIG (reference sequence). The CDR3 bases are TGTGCCTGGAGTGTAGGCGGGGGGGCGGGAGATACGCAGTATTTT. This sequence encodes CAWSVGGGAGDTQYF.